The clone carrying this T cell receptor (beta chain) was detected once. This entry comes from a study of blood T cell repertoires in COVID-19. Study at large: COVID-19 samples from acute and convalescent phases originated in the United States, Italy and Spain. PBMCs, B-cell-depleted T cells, or T cells were the source of the cDNA or gDNA that made up the material.

This CDR3 contains 12 residues. Germline assignment: CDR1 SGHTA and CDR2 FQGNSA. Trimming cost V 5 bases and J 6 bases, with 11 bases left between them. As originally analysed: Estimation of nucleated cell counts relied on the amplification of reference gene primers. Assay: immunoSEQ multiplex PCR; the TCRdb copy retains only in-frame clones and omits some. V, J and clone size are those of that table, while D and trimming were read from the DNA. The table shows 250,000 or so clones, with 88% occurring only once. This clonotype was sampled from a man at least 80 years old with acute or convalescent COVID-19. The chain combines TRBV7-2 with TRBJ2-7; D gene ambiguous. Sequenced material: peripheral blood. CDR3 bases: TGTGCCAGCAGCCCTATAAGAGGCGAGCAGTACTTC. Translation: CASSPIRGEQYF.